This TCR beta chain was identified during a study of blood T cell repertoires in COVID-19. In this sample, this clone turned up a few times. The CDR3 contains 14 residues. The germline V gene encodes CDR1 PRHDT and CDR2 FYEKMQ (reference sequence). V lost 1 base and J lost 4, with 9 bases in between. Only in-frame clones appear in the TCRdb table, and some are missing; sequencing was by immunoSEQ multiplex PCR. The sample carries around 200,000 clones, 75% to 90% recorded once. V usage is TRBV13 and J usage is TRBJ2-3; D unclear. Sequencing was performed on peripheral blood. The origin of this receptor is a woman aged 40 to 50 with COVID-19, enrolled during active disease. CDR3 bases: TGTGCCAGCAGCTTAGTTTCAGTGGCAGATACGCAGTATTTT. This gives the protein CASSLVSVADTQYF.